These 19 T cell receptor beta chains came from one sample sequenced in a study of blood T cell repertoires in COVID-19. Sequenced by immunoSEQ multiplex PCR; TCRdb stores in-frame clones only, minus some. The sample records about 280,000 clones, 70% to 90% being singletons. Material for sequencing was peripheral blood. The receptors were gathered from a woman in her seventies with acute or convalescent COVID-19.

This clone occurred a few times. This rearrangement joins TRBV5-1 to TRBJ1-3; 7 positions agree with TRBD1. V shed 1 base and J 2 bases; nucleotides not matched to a gene: 3. This CDR3 contains 15 residues. The germline V gene encodes CDR1 SGHRS and CDR2 YFSETQ. CDR3 DNA sequence: TGCGCCAGCAGCTTGAGTACAGGGGCTGGAAACACCATATATTTT. This gives the protein CASSLSTGAGNTIYF.

The chain links TRBV24-1 to TRBJ2-1; 9 positions match TRBD2. Germline V gene data show CDR1 as KGHDR and CDR2 as SFDVKD. Trimming at V came to 4 bases and at J to 8 bases, leaving 11 bases not matched to a gene. The CDR3 runs 16 residues. As DNA, the CDR3 is TGTGCCACCAGTGACCTGCGGGGGGGCCGATCCGATGAGCAGTTCTTC. This sequence encodes CATSDLRGGRSDEQFF.

This clone occurred once. The chain uses TRBV3-1 (or the pseudogene TRBV3-2) and TRBJ1-3; D ambiguous. The CDR3 contains 16 residues. CDR1 is LGHDT, CDR2 YNNKEL, per germline (reference sequence). Trimming removed 1 base at V and 0 bases at J, with 10 bases between. The CDR3 nucleotides read TGTGCCAGCAGCCAAGTGGGGAGCAGCTCTGGAAACACCATATATTTT. Protein: CASSQVGSSSGNTIYF.

The V and J genes are TRBV6-4 and TRBJ2-7; D unclear. This CDR3 spans 14 amino acids. Germline CDR1 and CDR2: MRHNA and SNTAGT. Trimming took 6 bases from V and 4 from J, leaving 16 bases between them. This CDR3 reads CASSSVPLPYEQYF. The CDR3 DNA reads as TGTGCCAGCAGCTCGGTCCCACTGCCTTACGAGCAGTACTTC.

V is TRBV2 and J is TRBJ1-1; weak D call: TRBD1 (6 bases). Trimming stripped 6 bases from V and 5 bases from J, with 10 bases between. CDR3 length equals 12 residues. Germline CDR1 and CDR2: SNHLY and FYNNEI. CDR3 sequence (DNA): TGTGCCAGCAGGACAGGTTTTACTGAAGCTTTCTTT. Its protein product is CASRTGFTEAFF.

The rearrangement joins TRBV5-6 to TRBJ1-3; tentatively, D is TRBD1 (5 bases). The germline V gene has CDR1 SGHDT and CDR2 YYEEEE. With 5 bases removed from V and 3 bases from J, the gap between germline ends came to 15 bases. This CDR3 contains 15 residues. This CDR3 reads CASRGDGGRGNTIYF. The CDR3, as DNA: TGTGCCAGCAGGGGGGATGGAGGGCGTGGAAACACCATATATTTT.

The chain carries TRBV9 and TRBJ2-7; 10 bases are a match to TRBD1. The CDR3 contains 14 residues. J gave up 2 bases and V 3 bases, and 2 bases lay outside the gene matches. Germline V gene sequence: CDR1 SGDLS, CDR2 YYNGEE. The CDR3 is CASSAGQGPYEQYF. The CDR3 DNA reads TGTGCCAGCAGCGCGGGACAGGGGCCCTACGAGCAGTACTTC.

The rearrangement links TRBV2 to TRBJ1-4; 8 nucleotides agree with TRBD1. The CDR3 totals 14 residues. V dropped 6 bases and J dropped 4; count of bases not matched to a gene: 4. Germline V gene sequence: CDR1 SNHLY, CDR2 FYNNEI. CDR3 loop: CASSGTGFNEKLFF. The CDR3, as DNA: TGTGCCAGCAGCGGGACAGGCTTTAATGAAAAACTGTTTTTT.

The chain employs TRBV3-1 (or the pseudogene TRBV3-2) and TRBJ1-2; maybe TRBD1 (5 bases). V was shortened by 4 bases and J by 4 bases, with 13 bases between the two germline ends. Germline lookup yields CDR1 LGHDT and CDR2 YNNKEL (reference sequence). This CDR3 has 14 amino acids. The CDR3 reads CASSPTQGPYGYTF. In DNA form, the CDR3 reads TGTGCCAGCAGCCCGACCCAGGGCCCCTATGGCTACACCTTC.

For the CDR3, the DNA is TGTGCCAGCATGCTGGCAGGGGGAAACACCATATATTTT. Its protein is CASMLAGGNTIYF. The rearrangement joins TRBV2 to TRBJ1-3; a possible D gene is TRBD1 (5 bases). CDR3 length: 13 residues. The V end lost 7 bases, the J end lost 4 bases, and 11 bases lay between the germline ends. CDR1 SNHLY and CDR2 FYNNEI come from the germline V gene. The full variable domain, with the rest looked up from reference TRBV2 and TRBJ1-3, is EPEVTQTPSHQVTQMGQEVILRCVPISNHLYFYWYRQILGQKVEFLVSFYNNEISEKSEIFDDQFSVERPDGSNFTLKIRSTKLEDSAMYFCASMLAGGNTIYFGEGSWLTVV.

The genes are TRBV30 and TRBJ1-5; 7 bases match TRBD1. The trim removed 2 bases at V and 2 bases at J, leaving 6 bases unmatched. Germline CDR1 GTSNPN, CDR2 SVGIG (reference sequence). The length of the CDR3 is 15 residues. The CDR3: CAWSMTGTGNQPQHF. The DNA of the CDR3 is TGTGCCTGGAGTATGACAGGGACTGGCAATCAGCCCCAGCATTTT. Using reference TRBV30 and TRBJ1-5 for the parts outside the CDR3, the full variable domain is SQTIHQWPATLVQPVGSPLSLECTVEGTSNPNLYWYRQAAGRGLQLLFYSVGIGQISSEVPQNLSASRPQDRQFILSSKKLLLSDSGFYLCAWSMTGTGNQPQHFGDGTRLSIL.

The CDR3 DNA sequence: TGTGCCACCAGCAGCCAGTCTGGGGCCAACGTCCTGACTTTC. Translating gives CATSSQSGANVLTF. The chain carries TRBV15 and TRBJ2-6; D remains unclear. Germline V gene sequence: CDR1 LNHNV, CDR2 YYDKDF (reference sequence). This CDR3 has 14 amino acids. Trimming shortened V by 3 bases and J by 1 base, and 4 bases separated the two germline ends.

This chain joins TRBV3-1 (or the pseudogene TRBV3-2) and TRBJ1-2, with D maybe TRBD1 (6 bases). V lost 2 bases and J lost 6, with 16 bases in between. CDR1 LGHDT and CDR2 YNNKEL come from the germline V gene (reference sequence). The CDR3 is 15 amino acids. The CDR3 bases are TGTGCCAGCAGCCAAAGATTAGTTCAGGGGCATGGCTACACCTTC. Amino acid sequence: CASSQRLVQGHGYTF.

This clone was detected a few times. The rearrangement joins TRBV19 to TRBJ1-6; no firm D call. Germline V gene sequence: CDR1 LNHDA, CDR2 SQIVND (reference sequence). The CDR3 sequence is 14 residues long. The V and J ends lost 7 bases and 0 bases respectively, with 7 bases between them. In DNA form, the CDR3 reads TGTGCCAGTAAAGGGAGCTCCTATAATTCACCCCTCCACTTT. Amino acids: CASKGSSYNSPLHF.

The chain links TRBV5-1 to TRBJ2-3; the match to TRBD1 covers 9 bases. The V and J ends lost 2 bases and 2 bases, in that order; junction bases with no gene match: 6. This CDR3 comprises 16 residues. CDR1 is SGHRS and CDR2 is YFSETQ in the germline V gene. For the CDR3, the DNA is TGCGCCAGCAGCTTACAGGGGGCGGGAGACACAGATACGCAGTATTTT. It encodes CASSLQGAGDTDTQYF.

The gene calls are TRBV6-1 and TRBJ1-2, with 9 bases identical to TRBD1. The ends lost 3 bases at V and 4 bases at J; junction bases unmatched: 6. The V gene's germline CDR1 is MNHNS and CDR2 SASEGT. The CDR3 is made up of 15 amino acids. The CDR3 coding sequence is TGTGCCAGCAGTGAGGGACAGGGAAGGATCTATGGCTACACCTTC. Encoded protein: CASSEGQGRIYGYTF.

This clone was detected once. The V gene is TRBV2, the J gene TRBJ2-7; D might be TRBD1 (5 bases). CDR3 size: 14 residues. The germline V gene has CDR1 SNHLY and CDR2 FYNNEI. V shed 3 bases and J shed 3 bases, with 12 bases lying between them. Here the CDR3 reads CASSDFRGFYEQYF. The CDR3 region has the DNA TGTGCCAGCAGTGATTTTAGGGGTTTCTACGAGCAGTACTTC. Filled out from reference TRBV2 and TRBJ2-7, the complete variable domain reads EPEVTQTPSHQVTQMGQEVILRCVPISNHLYFYWYRQILGQKVEFLVSFYNNEISEKSEIFDDQFSVERPDGSNFTLKIRSTKLEDSAMYFCASSDFRGFYEQYFGPGTRLTVT.

The chain recombines TRBV19 with TRBJ2-5; 15 bases are a match to TRBD2. The trim removed 5 bases at V and 5 bases at J, leaving 3 bases unmatched. CDR1 and CDR2 from the germline V gene are LNHDA and SQIVND (reference sequence). This CDR3 spans 15 amino acids. For the CDR3, the DNA is TGTGCCAGTAGTGTCGGACTAGCGGGGGGGGAGACCCAGTACTTC. Amino acid sequence: CASSVGLAGGETQYF.

The chain has TRBV3-1 (or the pseudogene TRBV3-2) and TRBJ2-4; the D gene is possibly TRBD2 (7 bases). The V end lost 10 bases, the J end lost 1 base, and 11 bases lay between the germline ends. Germline CDR1 LGHDT, CDR2 YNNKEL (reference sequence). The CDR3 contains 13 residues. Here the CDR3 reads CATTGGAKNIQYF. CDR3 coding DNA: TGTGCCACCACGGGGGGCGCCAAAAACATTCAGTACTTC.